Listed below are T cell receptor beta chains from one sample, sequenced in a study of vaccination and CD4 T cells after COVID-19. Their recognized antigens are unknown. Using its own MiXCR run on the PCR reads, TCRdb lists one record per CDR3 protein. This sample has 18,000 or so distinct CDR3 sequences, with roughly two fifths found just once. The sample consisted of CD4+ T cells from blood, cultured in vitro, taken about 7 months after SARS-CoV-2 vaccination. The source is a human donor who had recovered from COVID-19. Both conserved end residues are part of each CDR3. Fields, in order: D gene, V gene, clone size, J gene, CDR3 DNA, CDR3 protein. D genes are given only for firm matches. Expanded clones are given a class, and other clones once, few, many or no size at all.

d_call: -
v_call: TRBV19
clone_size: -
j_call: TRBJ2-7
cdr3_nt: TGTGCCAGTAGTACGTGGGAGGAGCCCGACGAGCAGTACTTC
cdr3_aa: CASSTWEEPDEQYF

d_call: TRBD1
v_call: TRBV7-3
clone_size: -
j_call: TRBJ2-1
cdr3_nt: TGTGCCAGCAGTGCGGGACAGGGCAATGAGCAGTTCTTC
cdr3_aa: CASSAGQGNEQFF

d_call: -
v_call: TRBV20-1
clone_size: -
j_call: TRBJ1-1
cdr3_nt: TGCAGTGCTACCCCGTGGGGCACTGAAGCTTTCTTT
cdr3_aa: CSATPWGTEAFF

d_call: TRBD2
v_call: TRBV27
clone_size: -
j_call: TRBJ2-1
cdr3_nt: TGTGCCAGCAGTTCCCCCGGGAGGAAGGGTGAGCAGTTCTTC
cdr3_aa: CASSSPGRKGEQFF

d_call: -
v_call: TRBV20-1
clone_size: -
j_call: TRBJ2-7
cdr3_nt: TGCAGTGCTAGGGGGGACCGAGATTACGAGCAGTACTTC
cdr3_aa: CSARGDRDYEQYF

d_call: TRBD1
v_call: TRBV19
clone_size: few
j_call: TRBJ1-1
cdr3_nt: TGTGCCAGTAGATTCAGACAGGGTCACACTGAAGCTTTCTTT
cdr3_aa: CASRFRQGHTEAFF

d_call: -
v_call: TRBV7-2
clone_size: -
j_call: TRBJ2-7
cdr3_nt: TGTGCCAGCAGCCAAGATCTCAGGGGGGCTCCCACCTACGAGCAGTACTTC
cdr3_aa: CASSQDLRGAPTYEQYF

d_call: -
v_call: TRBV27
clone_size: few
j_call: TRBJ2-1
cdr3_nt: TGTGCCAGCAGTTTAGGGCAGGGGCGCTCCAATGAGCAGTTCTTC
cdr3_aa: CASSLGQGRSNEQFF

d_call: -
v_call: TRBV6-1
clone_size: few
j_call: TRBJ2-5
cdr3_nt: TGTGCCGCCTCGAAGCTAGCATACGAGACCCAGTACTTC
cdr3_aa: CAASKLAYETQYF

d_call: -
v_call: TRBV20-1
clone_size: -
j_call: TRBJ1-2
cdr3_nt: TGCAGTGCTAGGGACCCAAGACAGCTACTTGGCTACACCTTC
cdr3_aa: CSARDPRQLLGYTF

d_call: -
v_call: TRBV23-1
clone_size: -
j_call: TRBJ2-7
cdr3_nt: TGCGCCAGCGTGGACCCAAGATCTTACCCCCTCGAGCAGTACTTC
cdr3_aa: CASVDPRSYPLEQYF

d_call: -
v_call: TRBV20-1
clone_size: -
j_call: TRBJ2-3
cdr3_nt: TGCAGGCCAGCGGGCAACACAGATACGCAGTATTTT
cdr3_aa: CRPAGNTDTQYF

d_call: -
v_call: TRBV5-1
clone_size: -
j_call: TRBJ1-5
cdr3_nt: TGCGCCAGCAGCATAGAAGGACAAGGGGACCAGCATTTT
cdr3_aa: CASSIEGQGDQHF

d_call: TRBD1
v_call: TRBV18
clone_size: -
j_call: TRBJ1-1
cdr3_nt: TGTGCCAGCCTCCGACGAGGACAGGGGGTCATGAACACTGAAGCTTTCTTT
cdr3_aa: CASLRRGQGVMNTEAFF

d_call: TRBD1
v_call: TRBV2
clone_size: few
j_call: TRBJ2-7
cdr3_nt: TGTGCCAGCGGTGGGGACAGCTCCTACGAGCAGTACTTC
cdr3_aa: CASGGDSSYEQYF

d_call: -
v_call: TRBV7-2
clone_size: -
j_call: TRBJ1-2
cdr3_nt: TGTGCCAGCAGCGCACAGGGCCAATTTTCGGTTGGCTACACCTTC
cdr3_aa: CASSAQGQFSVGYTF

d_call: -
v_call: TRBV4-1
clone_size: -
j_call: TRBJ2-5
cdr3_nt: TGCGCCAGCAGCCAAACAGGGTGGGGAGGGACCCAGTACTTC
cdr3_aa: CASSQTGWGGTQYF

d_call: -
v_call: TRBV19
clone_size: -
j_call: TRBJ2-7
cdr3_nt: TGTGCCAGTAGTATAGGGCAGGGGTTCGGCGAGCAGTACTTC
cdr3_aa: CASSIGQGFGEQYF

d_call: -
v_call: TRBV20-1
clone_size: -
j_call: TRBJ2-1
cdr3_nt: TGCAGTGCTAGGGGGCGGAACAATGAGCAGTTCTTC
cdr3_aa: CSARGRNNEQFF

d_call: -
v_call: TRBV4-1
clone_size: -
j_call: TRBJ2-3
cdr3_nt: TGCGCCAGCAGCGAACGAGGGGCGGGGGCTAGCACAGATCCGCAGTATTTT
cdr3_aa: CASSERGAGASTDPQYF

d_call: TRBD1
v_call: TRBV20-1
clone_size: few
j_call: TRBJ1-2
cdr3_nt: TGCAGTGCTCACACAGGGGGCCCATATGGCTACACCTTC
cdr3_aa: CSAHTGGPYGYTF

d_call: -
v_call: TRBV24-1
clone_size: medium-sized
j_call: TRBJ1-2
cdr3_nt: TGTGCCACCAGTGAGTCGGGACGGACCAGCTATGGCTACACCTTC
cdr3_aa: CATSESGRTSYGYTF

d_call: -
v_call: TRBV5-8
clone_size: once
j_call: TRBJ1-4
cdr3_nt: TGTGCCAGCAGCTTGGGTTCAAGTGGTTACGAAAAACTGTTTTTT
cdr3_aa: CASSLGSSGYEKLFF

d_call: -
v_call: TRBV19
clone_size: few
j_call: TRBJ1-5
cdr3_nt: TGTGCCAGTAGTACCCGGACGGGTCTGGGTCAGCCCCAGCATTTT
cdr3_aa: CASSTRTGLGQPQHF

d_call: -
v_call: TRBV7-2
clone_size: -
j_call: TRBJ2-7
cdr3_nt: TGTGCCAGCAGCCCTAGTTCAACCTACGAGCAGTACTTC
cdr3_aa: CASSPSSTYEQYF

d_call: -
v_call: TRBV12-3/TRBV12-4
clone_size: -
j_call: TRBJ2-3
cdr3_nt: TGTGCCAGCAGGGACAACACAGATACGCAGTATTTT
cdr3_aa: CASRDNTDTQYF

d_call: -
v_call: TRBV7-3
clone_size: -
j_call: TRBJ1-1
cdr3_nt: TGTGCCAGCAGCTCAACGGAGGGCACTGAAGCTTTCTTT
cdr3_aa: CASSSTEGTEAFF

d_call: -
v_call: TRBV2
clone_size: -
j_call: TRBJ2-2
cdr3_nt: TGTGCCAGCCGGGCGGGGGCTAACACCGGGGAGCTGTTTTTT
cdr3_aa: CASRAGANTGELFF

d_call: -
v_call: TRBV12-3/TRBV12-4
clone_size: -
j_call: TRBJ1-2
cdr3_nt: TGTGCCAGCAGTTTAGCAGGGGATGGCTACACCTTC
cdr3_aa: CASSLAGDGYTF

d_call: TRBD2
v_call: TRBV19
clone_size: -
j_call: TRBJ2-7
cdr3_nt: TGTGCCAGTAGTACCCCGGCTAGCGGCTACGAGCAGTACTTC
cdr3_aa: CASSTPASGYEQYF

d_call: -
v_call: TRBV11-3
clone_size: few
j_call: TRBJ2-3
cdr3_nt: TGTGCCAGCAGCGGAGTCACAGATACGCAGTATTTT
cdr3_aa: CASSGVTDTQYF

d_call: TRBD1
v_call: TRBV7-2
clone_size: -
j_call: TRBJ2-7
cdr3_nt: TGTGCCAGCAGGTACCGGGACAGGTCTTCCTACGAGCAGTACTTC
cdr3_aa: CASRYRDRSSYEQYF

d_call: TRBD1
v_call: TRBV7-2
clone_size: -
j_call: TRBJ1-1
cdr3_nt: TGTGCCAGCAGCCCCCGGCAAGGGGGCGAGATTGAAGCTTTCTTT
cdr3_aa: CASSPRQGGEIEAFF

d_call: TRBD2
v_call: TRBV20-1
clone_size: -
j_call: TRBJ2-3
cdr3_nt: TGCAGTGCTAGAGATCGACTAGCGGGGGGCATTACGCAGTATTTT
cdr3_aa: CSARDRLAGGITQYF

d_call: -
v_call: TRBV7-2
clone_size: once
j_call: TRBJ2-7
cdr3_nt: TGTGCCAGCAGCCCGGGAGTCACACAGGGCGAGCAGTACTTC
cdr3_aa: CASSPGVTQGEQYF

d_call: -
v_call: TRBV5-6
clone_size: -
j_call: TRBJ2-1
cdr3_nt: TGTGCCAGCAGCCTCCGCGGTCTTTATGAGCAGTTCTTC
cdr3_aa: CASSLRGLYEQFF

d_call: TRBD1
v_call: TRBV11-1
clone_size: -
j_call: TRBJ1-2
cdr3_nt: TGTGCCAGCAGCCAAAGGGGACAGCCATATGGCTACACCTTC
cdr3_aa: CASSQRGQPYGYTF

d_call: -
v_call: TRBV11-2
clone_size: -
j_call: TRBJ2-3
cdr3_nt: TGTGCCAGCAGCACTCGCACAGATACGCAGTATTTT
cdr3_aa: CASSTRTDTQYF

d_call: -
v_call: TRBV6-1
clone_size: once
j_call: TRBJ1-1
cdr3_nt: TGTGCCAGCAGAACCAGCTTCTCGAACACTGAAGCTTTCTTT
cdr3_aa: CASRTSFSNTEAFF

d_call: TRBD2
v_call: TRBV2
clone_size: -
j_call: TRBJ2-5
cdr3_nt: TGTGCCAGCCGGACTAGCGGGAGAGAGACCCAGTACTTC
cdr3_aa: CASRTSGRETQYF

d_call: TRBD2
v_call: TRBV5-1
clone_size: -
j_call: TRBJ2-5
cdr3_nt: TGCGCCAGCAGCGAGCCTAGCGGGGGGTGGCAGACCCAGTACTTC
cdr3_aa: CASSEPSGGWQTQYF

d_call: TRBD2
v_call: TRBV12-3/TRBV12-4
clone_size: -
j_call: TRBJ2-5
cdr3_nt: TGTGCCAGCAGCCAACTAGCGGGAGGGGGGGAGACCCAGTACTTC
cdr3_aa: CASSQLAGGGETQYF

d_call: TRBD2
v_call: TRBV2
clone_size: few
j_call: TRBJ2-5
cdr3_nt: TGTGCCAGCAGTGAAGCTAGCGGGGACGAGACCCAGTACTTC
cdr3_aa: CASSEASGDETQYF

d_call: TRBD1
v_call: TRBV5-4
clone_size: -
j_call: TRBJ1-6
cdr3_nt: TGTGCCAGCAGCAGCTACAGGGGGGGTTTGACTTCACCCCTCCACTTT
cdr3_aa: CASSSYRGGLTSPLHF

d_call: TRBD2
v_call: TRBV7-9
clone_size: medium-sized
j_call: TRBJ2-2
cdr3_nt: TGTGCCAGCAGAGTAGCGGGAGGTGGCGTGCGGGCGAACACCGGGGAGCTGTTTTTT
cdr3_aa: CASRVAGGGVRANTGELFF

d_call: -
v_call: TRBV19
clone_size: -
j_call: TRBJ2-2
cdr3_nt: TGTGCCAGTAGTATTTCGGCCTATAGCACCGGGGAGCTGTTTTTT
cdr3_aa: CASSISAYSTGELFF

d_call: -
v_call: TRBV6-5
clone_size: -
j_call: TRBJ2-7
cdr3_nt: TGTGCCAGCAGTTACTCGTTTGTAGGAACCTACGAGCAGTACTTC
cdr3_aa: CASSYSFVGTYEQYF